This is a list of T cell receptor beta chains from one sample in a study of T cell clones after liver transplantation. Repertoires were generated with immunoSEQ multiplex PCR, while TCRdb's copy carries only in-frame clones and drops some. The data contain about 74,000 clones, about 80% of them singletons. Sample: CD4+ T cells from blood, taken before liver transplant. The origin of the receptors is a human donor who received a liver transplant. Each CDR3 is given with its conserved first and last residue. The D gene is left open where the match is weak. Some rows have no size entry. The others give once, few or many, or a class for an expanded clone.

d_gene | abundance | j_gene | v_gene | CDR3aa | CDR3nt
NA | once | TRBJ1-1 | TRBV2 | CASSDEGMGTEAFF | TGTGCCAGCAGTGACGAGGGGATGGGCACTGAAGCTTTCTTT
NA | NA | TRBJ1-4 | TRBV6-1 | CATTQVLNEKLFF | TGTGCCACCACCCAGGTTCTAAATGAAAAACTGTTTTTT
TRBD2 | NA | TRBJ2-5 | TRBV27 | CASSRIAGIETQYF | TGTGCCAGCAGTCGGATAGCGGGAATAGAGACCCAGTACTTC
NA | NA | TRBJ2-1 | TRBV7-2 | CASSPEGEQFF | TGTGCCAGCAGCCCGGAGGGTGAGCAGTTCTTC
NA | NA | TRBJ2-7 | TRBV5-1 | CASSLVGYEQYF | TGCGCCAGCAGCTTGGTGGGCTACGAGCAGTACTTC
NA | NA | TRBJ1-2 | TRBV28 | CASSLQSTLGYTF | TGTGCCAGCAGTTTACAATCCACCCTAGGCTACACCTTC
NA | NA | TRBJ1-1 | TRBV7-9 | CASRGADYTEAFF | TGTGCCAGCAGGGGGGCAGATTACACTGAAGCTTTCTTT
NA | NA | TRBJ2-2 | TRBV7-6 | CAIRFSTGELFF | TGTGCCATAAGATTTTCCACCGGGGAGCTGTTTTTT
NA | NA | TRBJ2-3 | TRBV11-2 | CASSFEGVTDTQYF | TGTGCCAGCAGCTTTGAGGGGGTCACAGATACGCAGTATTTT
TRBD2 | NA | TRBJ2-3 | TRBV7-6 | CASSLESGAGGGTQYF | TGTGCCAGCAGCTTAGAAAGTGGAGCGGGAGGAGGTACGCAGTATTTT
NA | NA | TRBJ2-1 | TRBV2 | CASRKTGFQFF | TGTGCCAGCAGGAAGACGGGATTTCAGTTCTTC
NA | NA | TRBJ2-3 | TRBV30 | CAWRDMRFSTDTQYF | TGTGCCTGGAGGGACATGAGGTTCAGCACAGATACGCAGTATTTT
NA | NA | TRBJ1-1 | TRBV4-3 | CASSLRERWGVAFF | TGCGCCAGCAGCCTAAGGGAACGGTGGGGTGTAGCTTTCTTT
NA | NA | TRBJ2-6 | TRBV5-1 | CASSLESSWANVLTF | TGCGCCAGCAGCTTGGAAAGTTCTTGGGCCAACGTCCTGACTTTC
NA | NA | TRBJ2-7 | TRBV19 | CASSPPGRYEQYF | TGTGCCAGTAGCCCTCCAGGGCGTTACGAGCAGTACTTC
NA | NA | TRBJ2-5 | TRBV11-2 | CASSLGTGGETQYF | TGTGCCAGCAGCTTAGGGACAGGAGGGGAGACCCAGTACTTC
NA | NA | TRBJ2-4 | TRBV7-2 | CASSPRGKNIQYF | TGTGCCAGCAGCCCGCGCGGCAAAAACATTCAGTACTTC
NA | few | TRBJ1-1 | TRBV7-8 | CASSPGRTEAFF | TGTGCCAGCAGCCCTGGCCGCACTGAAGCTTTCTTT
NA | NA | TRBJ2-7 | TRBV29-1 | CSGLDGAGQYF | TGCAGCGGATTGGACGGAGCCGGGCAGTACTTC
TRBD2 | once | TRBJ2-1 | TRBV10-2 | CASSESHGRAYNNEQFF | TGCGCCAGCAGTGAGTCACACGGGAGGGCCTACAACAATGAGCAGTTCTTC
TRBD2 | NA | TRBJ2-5 | TRBV28 | CASSSLAGGRETQYF | TGTGCCAGCAGCTCGCTAGCGGGAGGGAGGGAGACCCAGTACTTC
TRBD1 | NA | TRBJ1-5 | TRBV27 | CASSPLYGTEYSNQPQHF | TGTGCCAGCAGCCCCCTTTACGGGACAGAATATAGCAATCAGCCCCAGCATTTT
NA | NA | TRBJ1-5 | TRBV10-3 | CAISVETANQPQHF | TGTGCCATCAGTGTGGAGACAGCTAATCAGCCCCAGCATTTT
NA | NA | TRBJ2-2 | TRBV9 | CASSNGGPNTGELFF | TGTGCCAGCAGCAACGGGGGCCCGAACACCGGGGAGCTGTTTTTT
NA | NA | TRBJ1-4 | TRBV15 | CATSRSGGPGQNEKLFF | TGTGCCACCAGCAGATCAGGCGGTCCGGGTCAAAATGAAAAACTGTTTTTT
NA | NA | TRBJ1-2 | TRBV7-9 | CASSPQVPGGYTF | TGTGCCAGCAGCCCCCAGGTCCCAGGGGGCTACACCTTC
NA | NA | TRBJ2-4 | TRBV28 | CASSPSTPPKNIQYF | TGTGCCAGCAGTCCTTCGACCCCGCCCAAAAACATTCAGTACTTC
TRBD2 | few | TRBJ2-4 | TRBV28 | CASSPWSGGLAKNIQYF | TGTGCCAGCAGCCCATGGTCGGGGGGATTAGCCAAAAACATTCAGTACTTC
NA | NA | TRBJ2-5 | TRBV6-5 | CASSNLRGLGQTQYF | TGTGCCAGCAGTAACTTGCGAGGGCTGGGACAGACCCAGTACTTC
NA | NA | TRBJ1-1 | TRBV19 | CASSIDGNTEAFF | TGTGCCAGTAGTATAGACGGGAACACTGAAGCTTTCTTT
NA | NA | TRBJ2-5 | TRBV11-2 | CASSLGYQETQYF | TGTGCCAGCAGCTTAGGGTACCAAGAGACCCAGTACTTC
NA | few | TRBJ1-1 | TRBV7-2 | CASSLAWGPAFF | TGTGCCAGCAGCTTAGCTTGGGGCCCCGCTTTCTTT
NA | NA | TRBJ1-1 | TRBV27 | CASSPTWGSDTEAFF | TGTGCCAGCAGTCCGACTTGGGGATCGGACACTGAAGCTTTCTTT
TRBD2 | NA | TRBJ2-3 | TRBV4-1 | CASSHPLAATDTQYF | TGCGCCAGCAGCCACCCTCTAGCGGCCACAGATACGCAGTATTTT
TRBD2 | NA | TRBJ2-2 | TRBV7-3 | CASSLASGNTGELFF | TGTGCCAGCAGCTTAGCTAGCGGCAACACCGGGGAGCTGTTTTTT
TRBD2 | NA | TRBJ2-1 | TRBV19 | CASSPGTSWGNEQFF | TGTGCCAGTAGTCCCGGGACTAGCTGGGGGAATGAGCAGTTCTTC
NA | NA | TRBJ1-1 | TRBV5-5 | CASTGAEAFF | TGTGCCAGCACAGGGGCCGAAGCTTTCTTT
NA | NA | TRBJ1-5 | TRBV28 | CASSLVGNQPQHF | TGTGCCAGCAGTTTAGTAGGGAATCAGCCCCAGCATTTT
NA | NA | TRBJ1-2 | TRBV28 | CASSLGGNYGYTF | TGTGCCAGCAGTTTAGGGGGGAACTATGGCTACACCTTC
NA | NA | TRBJ2-3 | TRBV5-1 | CASRMGGGADTQYF | TGCGCCAGCAGAATGGGTGGGGGAGCAGATACGCAGTATTTT
TRBD1 | NA | TRBJ1-1 | TRBV9 | CASSPRGQTEAFF | TGTGCCAGCAGCCCAAGGGGGCAGACTGAAGCTTTCTTT
NA | NA | TRBJ1-2 | TRBV19 | CASSMRQIYGYTF | TGTGCCAGTAGTATGAGGCAGATCTATGGCTACACCTTC
NA | NA | TRBJ1-4 | TRBV5-4 | CASSAQGRDEKLFF | TGTGCCAGCAGCGCGCAGGGACGAGATGAAAAACTGTTTTTT
TRBD2 | NA | TRBJ2-7 | TRBV6-1 | CASSEVPLAGGGYEQYF | TGTGCCAGCAGTGAGGTCCCACTAGCGGGAGGGGGCTACGAGCAGTACTTC
TRBD1 | NA | TRBJ1-5 | TRBV2 | CASQGQGLVNQPQHF | TGTGCCAGCCAGGGACAGGGGCTCGTTAATCAGCCCCAGCATTTT
NA | many | TRBJ1-2 | TRBV28 | CASSFKGGYTF | TGTGCCAGCAGTTTCAAGGGGGGCTACACCTTC
TRBD1 | NA | TRBJ2-7 | TRBV27 | CASSKDRGPYEQYF | TGTGCCAGCAGTAAGGACAGGGGCCCCTACGAGCAGTACTTC
NA | once | TRBJ2-3 | TRBV12-5 | CASGLFGSGTDTQYF | TGTGCTAGTGGTTTGTTCGGTTCTGGCACAGATACGCAGTATTTT